This record looks at one T cell receptor beta chain sequence and its context. The antigen is not known. The data belong to a study of post-analysis software for immune sequencing data. At the level of the study: The courses of disease that were included comprised relapsing-remitting, secondary progressive and progressive-relapsing multiple sclerosis.

Unique-molecular-identifier-tagged TCR beta cDNA libraries were used. It was from roughly 1 to 10 million T cells that some 500,000 cDNA molecules came. TCRdb re-called the PCR reads through MiXCR, storing one row per CDR3 protein. The sample has some 700,000 distinct CDR3 sequences; 59% are singletons. The CDR3 spans 14 residues. V dropped 3 bases and J dropped 1 base, with 7 bases sitting between them. Findings of the study overall: TRBV segments more frequent in patients than in controls numbered a few and included TRBV5-6, TRBV5-1 and TRBV20-1. The normalized Chao1 diversity of multiple sclerosis patients was significantly lower than that of controls.

Input material: blood. The receptor comes from a girl aged 2-10 years with multiple sclerosis. The chain combines TRBV12-3 or TRBV12-4 with TRBJ1-3; D is unclear. This chain's CDR3 is CASSFGLSGNTIYF. The CDR3 coding sequence is TGTGCCAGCAGTTTTGGGCTATCTGGAAACACCATATATTTT.